Described below is a single TCR beta chain sequence and its context. The data originate from a study of blood T cell repertoires in COVID-19. Across the whole study: Both acute and convalescent COVID-19 samples were obtained from the United States, Italy and Spain. In each case, the material was cDNA or gDNA derived from T cells, B-cell-depleted T cells, or PBMCs.

Clones were sequenced by immunoSEQ multiplex PCR, and TCRdb holds only the in-frame ones, with some missing. The sample records more than 14,000 clones, about 86% being singletons. CDR3 length equals 14 residues. The germline gives CDR1 MGHRA, CDR2 YSYEKL. V was shortened by 3 bases and J by 1 base, with 9 bases between the two germline ends. The sample comprised peripheral blood. This sequence was found in a human donor in a cohort sampled during active COVID-19. The V gene is TRBV4-1, the J gene TRBJ1-2, with D possibly TRBD1 on 5 matching bases. CDR3 in DNA: TGCGCCAGCAGCCAGGAACAGGTTAACTATGGCTACACCTTC. Protein product: CASSQEQVNYGYTF.